The rows below give T cell receptor beta chains drawn from one sample of a study of blood T cells in healthy people across ages. TCRdb reprocessed the 5' RACE reads with MiXCR, giving one entry per CDR3 protein. The data hold hundreds of thousands of distinct CDR3 sequences, with around 21% observed a single time. The sample consisted of blood. The receptors were sampled from a man aged 70-80 years in good health. Both conserved end residues are part of each CDR3. The order of the fields is J gene, V gene, D gene, clone size, CDR3 DNA, CDR3 protein. A D gene is named only where the DNA matches it firmly. Clone size is stated in some rows and not others, as once, few, many or a class when expanded.

>TRBJ2-3|TRBV5-1|TRBD2|few
TGCGCCAGCAGCCTGGCCGGGGAGGGATCGCAGTATTTT
CASSLAGEGSQYF
>TRBJ2-2|TRBV15|.|.
TGTGCCACCAGTATCGAGCGGACGAACACCGGGGAGCTGTTTTTT
CATSIERTNTGELFF
>TRBJ2-2|TRBV7-9|.|few
TGTGCCAGCAGCTTAGTAGATGGCGGGGAGCTGTTTTTT
CASSLVDGGELFF
>TRBJ2-1|TRBV5-1|TRBD2|.
TGCGCCAGCAGCTTGATGAGCGGGAGGTCCTACAATGAGCAGTTCTTC
CASSLMSGRSYNEQFF
>TRBJ1-1|TRBV3-1|TRBD1|few
TGTGCCAGCAGCCGCCTGGGACAGGGAGGAACTGAAGCTTTCTTT
CASSRLGQGGTEAFF
>TRBJ2-5|TRBV6-5|TRBD2|.
TGTGCCAGCAGGGAACTAGCGTCCCCCATTTCCCAGTACTTC
CASRELASPISQYF
>TRBJ1-2|TRBV28|.|.
TGTGCCAGCAGTTTGGGGACTTGGAGCTATGGCTACACCTTC
CASSLGTWSYGYTF
>TRBJ2-7|TRBV7-9|TRBD1|few
TGTGCCAGCAGCCTAGGGGGACAGGTTCTGGACGAGCAGTACTTC
CASSLGGQVLDEQYF
>TRBJ2-5|TRBV9|TRBD2|few
TGTGCCAGCAGCGTTTATAGCGGGAGTCAAGAGACCCAGTACTTC
CASSVYSGSQETQYF
>TRBJ1-4|TRBV6-1|.|.
TGTGCCAGCAGTGAAGCGGTGCCCGGGGGAGCCGAAAAACTGTTTTTT
CASSEAVPGGAEKLFF
>TRBJ2-7|TRBV20-1|TRBD1|few
TGCAGTTACTCGCGGGACAGGGGGTTAAGTGAGCAGTACTTC
CSYSRDRGLSEQYF
>TRBJ2-1|TRBV7-2|TRBD2|few
TGTGCCAGCAGCTTAGGACGGACTAGCGGGCCGTACAATGAGCAGTTCTTC
CASSLGRTSGPYNEQFF
>TRBJ2-7|TRBV2|TRBD1|few
TGTGCCATAGTCAGGGGGCCCTACGAGCAGTACTTC
CAIVRGPYEQYF
>TRBJ2-7|TRBV7-3|.|.
.
CASSERTFFWQYF
>TRBJ2-1|TRBV20-1|TRBD2|few
TGCAGTGCCAGGAGGGGACTAGCGGGGGAAAATGAGCAGTTCTTC
CSARRGLAGENEQFF
>TRBJ1-4|TRBV20-1|TRBD1|.
TGCAGTGCTTCTAGGACAGGGGGCGTGTTATATGAAAAACTGTTTTTT
CSASRTGGVLYEKLFF
>TRBJ2-7|TRBV5-1|TRBD1|many
TGCGCCAGCAGCTTGGGAGGTACAGGGGTCGAGCAGTACTTC
CASSLGGTGVEQYF
>TRBJ2-7|TRBV6-6|TRBD1|few
TGTGCCAGCAGTTACTCGCCAGGGGGCACGTCCTACGAGCAGTACTTC
CASSYSPGGTSYEQYF
>TRBJ2-2|TRBV6-1|.|.
TGTGCCAGCAGGGAATCACGACCCTCGGGAACCGGGGAGCTGTTTTTT
CASRESRPSGTGELFF
>TRBJ2-1|TRBV14|TRBD1|few
TGTGCCAGCAGCCAAGGGACAGGGCTTTGCGGGACGAACTCCTACAATGAGCAGTTCTTC
CASSQGTGLCGTNSYNEQFF
>TRBJ1-1|TRBV5-1|.|.
TGCGCCAGCAGCTTGGAAGTGGGGACGAACACTGAAGCTTTCTTT
CASSLEVGTNTEAFF
>TRBJ2-5|TRBV29-1|TRBD1|.
TGCAGCGTTGACCCGGGACAGAACCAAGAGACCCAGTACTTC
CSVDPGQNQETQYF
>TRBJ2-3|TRBV5-1|TRBD2|.
TGCGCCAGCAGCACTAGCGACCCCACAGATACGCAGTATTTT
CASSTSDPTDTQYF
>TRBJ1-1|TRBV6-6|.|.
TGTGCCAGCAGTTACGTTGGGGGTGATAGCACTGAAGCTTTCTTT
CASSYVGGDSTEAFF
>TRBJ2-7|TRBV28|.|few
TGTGCCAGCAGTTTACGTAAACAGTCCTACGAGCAGTACTTC
CASSLRKQSYEQYF
>TRBJ2-1|TRBV12-3/TRBV12-4|.|few
TGTGCCAGCTCCCCGGCGGGCAACTCGCATGAGCAGTTCTTC
CASSPAGNSHEQFF